These 16 T cell receptor beta chains were all obtained from the same sample, sequenced in a study of tissue T cells after allogeneic stem cell transplantation. Using immunoSEQ multiplex PCR, the repertoire was profiled, and TCRdb retains in-frame clones only, with some absent. The data show 2,500 to 3,500 clones, with approximately 60% seen just once and 4.4% held by the top ten. Documented time point: mouse harvest day 7 after allogeneic transplant. Mouse grafts combined 10^7 T-cell-depleted bone marrow cells with 10^6 splenic CD5+ T cells. Sequencing input: gut tissue. Receptors were obtained from a female BALB/c mouse given C57BL/6 T cells with graft-versus-host disease after an allogeneic hematopoietic cell transplant.

Note on this clone: Mouse germline and gene names are used. The sequenced fragment ends 1 residue before the CDR3 boundary, so the rest is inferred from the germline J gene. V gene TRBV26 combines with J gene TRBJ1-1; TRBD1 aligns across 8 bases. CDR3 length: 14 amino acids. Germline values: CDR1 KGHPV, CDR2 FQNQEV (reference sequence). Germline trimming cut 4 bases from V and 3 bases from J; bases unmatched to any gene: 4. CDR3 bases read: TGTGCCAGCAGTCGCCAGGGGGCCGACACAGAAGTCTTC. Encoded protein: CASSRQGADTEVF. The whole CDR3 protein is CASSRQGADTEVFF.

This clone was counted a few times. Genes here carry mouse names. The CDR3 end lies 1 residue beyond the end of the read and is filled in from the germline J gene. The chain is built from TRBV13-2 and TRBJ2-5; D is ambiguous. The V end lost 2 bases, the J end lost 6 bases, and 4 bases lay between the germline ends. The CDR3 is 11 amino acids. Germline V lookup: CDR1 NNHNN, CDR2 SYGAGS (reference sequence). The covered CDR3 bases are TGTGCCAGCGGTGACAGGGACACCCAGTAC. The encoded protein is CASGDRDTQY. The whole CDR3 protein is CASGDRDTQYF.

As for this clone: Genes here carry mouse names. The CDR3 extends 1 residue past the end of the read, so its final part is completed from the germline J gene. V usage is TRBV13-1 and J usage is TRBJ1-3; the D is unclear. Germline loops: CDR1 NSHNY, CDR2 SYGAGN. The CDR3 totals 13 residues. Trimming shortened V by 1 base and J by 2 bases, and 4 bases separated the two germline ends. Incomplete CDR3 DNA: TGTGCCAGCAGTGATTGGACTGGAAATACGCTCTAT. Translation: CASSDWTGNTLY. In full, the CDR3 reads CASSDWTGNTLYF.

A few counts support this clone. Gene labels here are mouse ones. The CDR3 goes on 1 residue after the read ends, and that part is filled in from the germline J gene. The chain combines TRBV13-3 with TRBJ1-5; no definite D call. Germline V gene sequence: CDR1 NNHDY, CDR2 SYVADS. The CDR3 runs 15 residues. V was clipped by 0 bases and J by 0 bases, with 7 bases between them. CDR3 DNA (partial): TGTGCCAGCAGTGATGCCACGTATAACAACCAGGCTCCGCTT. Translating it yields CASSDATYNNQAPL. The whole CDR3 sequence is CASSDATYNNQAPLF.

Comments on this clone: Genes and germline are mouse. The CDR3 is cut off 1 residue early in the read; its end comes from the germline J gene. The chain is built from TRBV13-2 and TRBJ2-5; TRBD2 aligns across 10 bases. After removal of 0 bases from V and 6 bases from J, the junction contained 7 bases not matched to a gene. The CDR3 is 16 residues long. CDR1 and CDR2 (germline): NNHNN, SYGAGS (reference sequence). The CDR3 bases that were read are TGTGCCAGCGGTGATGCGGGCTGGGGGGGCGCGGACACCCAGTAC. It yields the protein CASGDAGWGGADTQY. The whole CDR3 region reads CASGDAGWGGADTQYF.

As for this clone: The gene names given are mouse names. The read gets to within 1 residue of the CDR3 end, and the germline J gene fills in the rest. The chain uses TRBV12-2 and TRBJ1-2, with D unresolved. Germline CDR1 is SGHLS and CDR2 is HYDKME. The V gene lost 4 bases and the J gene lost 2 bases, with 10 bases spanning the gap. This CDR3 region has 13 residues. The part of the CDR3 DNA that was read is TGTGCCAGCTCCCCTGGAGGGAACTCCGACTACACC. It specifies CASSPGGNSDYT. Given in full, the CDR3 is CASSPGGNSDYTF.

As regards this clone: Mouse names are used for the genes. The read terminates 1 residue ahead of where the CDR3 ends, so the germline J gene completes it. The V and J genes are TRBV29 and TRBJ1-1; D is uncertain. Trimming pared 3 bases from V and 3 bases from J, leaving 2 bases between. This CDR3 is 11 amino acids long. Germline V gene data show CDR1 as MSHET and CDR2 as SYDVDS. The CDR3 here is CASSLYTEVFF. The DNA read from the CDR3 is TGTGCTAGCAGTTTGTACACAGAAGTCTTC.

With regard to this clone: The gene symbols are mouse symbols. The read falls 1 residue short of the CDR3 end, and the missing part is taken from the germline J gene. The J gene is TRBJ2-7, the V gene TRBV16, with a possible D match to TRBD2 (7 bases). This CDR3 spans 13 amino acids. V was clipped by 5 bases and J by 3 bases, with 11 bases between them. Germline V lookup: CDR1 SGHSA, CDR2 FRNQAP. CDR3 bases read: TGTGCAAGCAGCCGAGGGGGGGTCTATGAACAGTAC. Its protein product is CASSRGGVYEQY. From start to end, the CDR3 is CASSRGGVYEQYF.

Regarding this clone: Any gene name here is a mouse gene name. With the read ending 1 residue before the CDR3 end, the germline J gene is used to fill in that end. Other DNA sequences in the same sample also yield this CDR3. The chain has TRBV26 and TRBJ2-4, with D uncertain. Germline CDR1 and CDR2: KGHPV and FQNQEV (reference sequence). Trimming shortened V by 3 bases and J by 0 bases, and 4 bases separated the two germline ends. The CDR3 length is 13 residues. The CDR3 is CASSLNSQNTLYF. CDR3 DNA, as far as it was read: TGTGCCAGCAGTCTTAATAGTCAAAACACCTTGTAC.

This clone has more than one count but fewer than ten. Gene names follow the mouse nomenclature. The CDR3: CASSDVALISNERLFF. Incomplete CDR3 DNA: TGTGCCAGCAGTGATGTGGCATTGATTTCCAACGAAAGATTATTT. The chain has TRBV13-1 and TRBJ1-4; D uncertain. With the read ending 1 residue before the CDR3 end, the germline J gene is used to fill in that end. The ends were cut back, 0 bases at V and 0 bases at J, with 9 bases in the middle. CDR1 and CDR2 from the germline V gene are NSHNY and SYGAGN. This CDR3 contains 16 residues.

On this clone itself: Mouse gene names and germline throughout. Partial CDR3 DNA: TGCTCCAGCAGCTCGGACTGGGGGGGCTATGCTGAGCAGTTC. Protein sequence: CSSSSDWGGYAEQF. In full, the CDR3 is CSSSSDWGGYAEQFF. The genes are TRBV23 and TRBJ2-1; TRBD2 is the table's D call, not checked against the DNA. The observed sequence ends 1 residue before the CDR3 terminus, with the missing tail filled in from the germline J gene. Germline CDR1 reads KGHTA; CDR2 reads FQNQQP. The length of the CDR3 is 15 residues. Full variable domain (outside the CDR3, taken from reference TRBV23 and TRBJ2-1): DAAVTQKPRYLIKMKGQEAEMKCIPEKGHTAVFWYQQKQSKELKFLIYFQNQQPLDQIDMVKERFSAVCPSSSLCSLGIRTCEAEDSALYLCSSSSDWGGYAEQFFGPGTRLTVL.

About this clone itself: The germline and genes are mouse ones. Coverage ceases 1 residue before the CDR3 finishes, and the germline J gene fills in the end. The chain has TRBV13-2 and TRBJ2-3, with 8 bases lining up with TRBD1. This CDR3 has 14 residues. Germline V gives CDR1 NNHNN, CDR2 SYGAGS (reference sequence). V gave up 0 bases and J gave up 5 bases; unmatched junction bases: 2. Here the CDR3 reads CASGDGTGIETLYF. CDR3 DNA (partial): TGTGCCAGCGGTGATGGGACAGGGATAGAAACGCTGTAT.

Concerning this clone itself: The gene names here belong to mouse. Coverage ceases 1 residue before the CDR3 finishes, and the germline J gene fills in the end. This chain joins TRBV26 and TRBJ2-7; D is unresolved. Looked up from germline, CDR1 is KGHPV and CDR2 is FQNQEV (reference sequence). This CDR3 comprises 12 residues. Trimming removed 3 bases from V and 4 bases from J, with 7 bases in between. The CDR3 sequence is CASSLEGYEQYF. The covered CDR3 bases are TGTGCCAGCAGTCTTGAGGGATATGAACAGTAC.

A word on this clone: Each gene name is a mouse one. The read ends 1 residue shy of where the CDR3 ends; the end is completed using the germline J gene. The chain joins TRBV19 to TRBJ1-1; 7 nucleotides agree with TRBD1. The CDR3 spans 14 residues. With 5 bases clipped from V and 4 bases from J, the junction kept 8 bases outside the gene matches. The germline V gene encodes CDR1 FNHDT and CDR2 SITEND (reference sequence). CDR3 residues: CASSTGDSGTEVFF. The covered CDR3 bases are TGTGCCAGCAGCACAGGGGATTCGGGCACAGAAGTCTTC.

Comment on this clone: The gene names here belong to mouse. The missing CDR3 end, 1 residue past where the read stops, is filled in from the germline J gene. The V gene is TRBV26, the J gene TRBJ2-2; no definite D call. The ends were cut back, 7 bases at V and 4 bases at J, with 7 bases in the middle. Germline V gene sequence: CDR1 KGHPV, CDR2 FQNQEV (reference sequence). The length of the CDR3 is 12 residues. The sequenced part of the CDR3 DNA is TGTGCCAGCACAAGGGTCACCGGGCAGCTCTAC. It is translated as CASTRVTGQLY. The complete CDR3 reads CASTRVTGQLYF.

A remark on this clone: Gene names are the mouse ones. The CDR3 DNA, read in part, is TGTGCCAGCAGTCCACAGGGGAGTGCAGAAACGCTGTAT. It is translated as CASSPQGSAETLY. From start to end, the CDR3 is CASSPQGSAETLYF. The genes are TRBV26 and TRBJ2-3; 7 nucleotides match TRBD1. Read coverage stops 1 residue before the CDR3 terminus; the germline J gene supplies the remainder. The CDR3 spans 14 residues. V was clipped by 4 bases and J by 0 bases; unmatched bases: 1. In germline, CDR1 is KGHPV, CDR2 FQNQEV (reference sequence).